The 10 T cell receptor beta chains below come from one sample, sequenced in a study of CD8 T cells in Susac syndrome. An amount of RNA that ranged from roughly 0.5 to 1 ug was reverse transcribed with random hexamers. A single record per CDR3 protein comes from TCRdb applying MiXCR to the immunoSEQ multiplex PCR reads. The sample lists fewer than 85,000 distinct CDR3 sequences; less than 95% were seen once. The source material was CD8+ T cells from PBMCs. The receptors originated from a human donor with Susac syndrome.

This clonotype was found once. This chain connects TRBV30 to TRBJ2-3, with 8 positions matching TRBD2. The germline gives CDR1 GTSNPN, CDR2 SVGIG (reference sequence). Trimming took 3 bases from V and 2 from J; bases not matched to a gene: 1. The CDR3 loop spans 13 amino acids. The CDR3 region has the DNA TGTGCCTGGAGCGGGGGGGCCACAGATACGCAGTATTTT. Its protein is CAWSGGATDTQYF.

The V call is TRBV27, the J call TRBJ2-5, with TRBD1 matching 7 bases. V lost 2 bases to trimming and J lost 2 bases; unmatched junction nucleotides: 5. This CDR3 region has 15 residues. CDR1 and CDR2 from the germline V gene are MNHEY and SMNVEV (reference sequence). DNA of the CDR3: TGTGCCAGCAGTTTACCTCGACAGGGTCAAGAGACCCAGTACTTC. Translated, it gives CASSLPRQGQETQYF.

The rearrangement uses TRBV2 and TRBJ2-7; D is possibly TRBD2 (5 bases). The CDR3 extends over 17 amino acids. CDR1 SNHLY and CDR2 FYNNEI come from the germline V gene. Deletions cut 6 bases from V and 0 bases from J, with 21 bases between. The CDR3 sequence: CASRPPRRDIYSYEQYF. The DNA for the CDR3 is TGTGCCAGCAGACCCCCCCGCCGGGATATATACTCCTACGAGCAGTACTTC.

The chain couples TRBV7-8 to TRBJ2-7; tentatively, D is TRBD1 or TRBD2 (5 bases each). V was clipped by 7 bases and J by 5 bases, with 9 bases between them. The CDR3 spans 11 residues. Germline-derived CDR1 and CDR2 are SGHVS and FQNEAQ. The CDR3 sequence is CASIGDHEQYF. Here the CDR3 DNA reads TGTGCCAGCATCGGGGACCACGAGCAGTACTTC. Together with reference TRBV7-8 and TRBJ2-7, the CDR3 gives the full variable domain: GAGVSQSPRYKVAKRGQDVALRCDPISGHVSLFWYQQALGQGPEFLTYFQNEAQLDKSGLPSDRFFAERPEGSVSTLKIQRTQQEDSAVYLCASIGDHEQYFGPGTRLTVT.

V gene TRBV5-1 combines with J gene TRBJ2-7, with 10 bases lining up with TRBD1. This CDR3 is 16 amino acids long. Germline CDR1 is SGHRS and CDR2 is YFSETQ. J gave up 1 base and V 3 bases, and 7 bases lay outside the gene matches. The CDR3 region is CASSWTGGLSSYEQYF. The CDR3 DNA reads TGCGCCAGCAGCTGGACAGGGGGGCTTTCTTCCTACGAGCAGTACTTC.

The chain combines TRBV27 with TRBJ2-1, with TRBD2 matching 11 bases. The CDR3 is made up of 14 amino acids. Unmatched junction bases numbered 0, after V lost 3 bases and J lost 5 bases. CDR1 MNHEY and CDR2 SMNVEV come from the germline V gene (reference sequence). The CDR3 sequence: CASSLGLADNEQFF. For the CDR3, the DNA is TGTGCCAGCAGTTTGGGACTAGCGGACAATGAGCAGTTCTTC.

Only a few counts were recorded for this clonotype. The chain couples TRBV13 to TRBJ2-7, with D hard to call. From germline, CDR1 is PRHDT and CDR2 FYEKMQ (reference sequence). The CDR3 covers 11 residues. V lost 4 bases and J lost 5, with 6 bases in between. CDR3 protein: CASSSWNEQYF. CDR3 sequence (DNA): TGTGCCAGCAGCTCGTGGAACGAGCAGTACTTC.

The V and J genes are TRBV29-1 and TRBJ1-1; D unclear. Germline assignment: CDR1 SQVTM and CDR2 ANQGSEA. The ends were cut back, 4 bases at V and 6 bases at J, with 9 bases in the middle. The CDR3 runs to 11 residues. CDR3 in amino acids: CSVVAGAEAFF. The DNA of the CDR3 is TGCAGCGTTGTAGCCGGGGCTGAAGCTTTCTTT.

V is TRBV5-6 and J is TRBJ1-1; D gene ambiguous. Trimming pared 10 bases from V and 5 bases from J, leaving 15 bases between. The length of the CDR3 is 12 residues. Germline V lookup: CDR1 SGHDT, CDR2 YYEEEE. In DNA form, the CDR3 reads TGTGCCGGAAGTCCTGGGAAGACTGAAGCTTTCTTT. This translates into CAGSPGKTEAFF.

The count of this clonotype is one. V usage is TRBV29-1 and J usage is TRBJ1-1; TRBD1 aligns across 9 bases. Unmatched junction bases numbered 10, after V lost 7 bases and J lost 1 base. This CDR3 has 15 amino acids. The germline V gene encodes CDR1 SQVTM and CDR2 ANQGSEA. Here the CDR3 DNA reads TGCAGCGCTAAAGGAACAGGGGGCTGGAACACTGAAGCTTTCTTT. The encoded protein is CSAKGTGGWNTEAFF. Complete variable domain (other parts from reference TRBV29-1 and TRBJ1-1): SAVISQKPSRDICQRGTSLTIQCQVDSQVTMMFWYRQQPGQSLTLIATANQGSEATYESGFVIDKFPISRPNLTFSTLTVSNMSPEDSSIYLCSAKGTGGWNTEAFFGQGTRLTVV.